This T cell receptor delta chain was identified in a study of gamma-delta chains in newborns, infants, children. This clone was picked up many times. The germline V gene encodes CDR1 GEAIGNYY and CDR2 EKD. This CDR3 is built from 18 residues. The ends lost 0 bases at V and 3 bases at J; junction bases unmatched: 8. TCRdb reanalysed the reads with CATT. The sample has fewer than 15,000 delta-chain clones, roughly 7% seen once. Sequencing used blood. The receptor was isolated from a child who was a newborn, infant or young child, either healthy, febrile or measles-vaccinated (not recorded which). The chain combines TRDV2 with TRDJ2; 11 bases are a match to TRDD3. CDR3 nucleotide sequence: TGTGCCTGTGACACCGTTGGTTCCTGGGGGATACTGACAGCACAACTCTTCTTT. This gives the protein CACDTVGSWGILTAQLFF.